These 18 T cell receptor beta chains were all obtained from the same sample, sequenced in a study of T cell repertoires in cytomegalovirus infection. TCRdb fed the reads into MiXCR, producing one record per CDR3 protein. The sample shows over 200,000 distinct CDR3 sequences, roughly an eighth of them seen only once. The sample taken for sequencing was PBMCs. The receptors shown here come from a human donor in good health (CMV status not recorded). Some clones in this sample may be carry-over from other donors' samples.

For this clonotype: This is likely a read error, given that the CDR3 carries no conserved phenylalanine or tryptophan at its end. The genes are TRBV4-2 and TRBJ2-3; D gene uncertain. Germline lookup yields CDR1 LGHNA and CDR2 YNFKEQ. With 0 bases removed from V and 6 bases from J, the gap between germline ends came to 10 bases. The CDR3 sequence is 14 residues long. In DNA, the CDR3 is TGTGCCAGCAGCCAAGAGAAAGGCTCGGATACGCAGTATTGT. It codes for CASSQEKGSDTQYC.

J is TRBJ1-1 and V is TRBV5-1; D might be TRBD1 (5 bases). V was cut by 3 bases and J by 1 base, with 10 bases left in between. The CDR3 sequence is 14 residues long. Germline values: CDR1 SGHRS, CDR2 YFSETQ. CDR3 coding DNA: TGCGCCAGCAGCTCGCCGGACACGAACACTGAAGCTTTCTTT. Encoded protein: CASSSPDTNTEAFF. Together with reference TRBV5-1 and TRBJ1-1, the CDR3 gives the full variable domain: KAGVTQTPRYLIKTRGQQVTLSCSPISGHRSVSWYQQTPGQGLQFLFEYFSETQRNKGNFPGRFSGRQFSNSRSEMNVSTLELGDSALYLCASSSPDTNTEAFFGQGTRLTVV.

This clonotype was counted many times. The rearrangement joins TRBV7-8 to TRBJ2-2, with 12 bases that match TRBD2. The CDR3 has 19 residues. V lost 5 bases and J lost 0; bases outside the gene matches: 10. The germline V gene encodes CDR1 SGHVS and CDR2 FQNEAQ. This CDR3 reads CASSPYRLAGDTNTGELFF. The DNA of the CDR3 is TGTGCCAGCAGCCCTTACCGACTAGCGGGGGATACGAACACCGGGGAGCTGTTTTTT.

This sequence joins TRBV5-6 and TRBJ2-7; TRBD1 is a possible D gene (8 bases). The CDR3 loop spans 13 amino acids. Per germline, CDR1 SGHDT and CDR2 YYEEEE. Trimming cost V 7 bases and J 4 bases, with 15 bases left between them. CDR3 nucleotide sequence: TGTGCCAGCGGATACAGGGGGGGTTACGAGCAGTACTTC. Encoded protein: CASGYRGGYEQYF.

The rearrangement uses TRBV19 and TRBJ2-6, with D possibly matching TRBD2 (7 bases). The V gene lost 5 bases and the J gene lost 0 bases, with 20 bases spanning the gap. CDR3 length: 19 residues. Germline V gives CDR1 LNHDA, CDR2 SQIVND (reference sequence). Here the CDR3 reads CASSGGEGGHSSGANVLTF. The CDR3 DNA follows: TGTGCCAGTAGTGGGGGGGAGGGGGGGCACAGCTCTGGGGCCAACGTCCTGACTTTC.

This clonotype was picked up a small number of times. The chain is built from TRBV20-1 and TRBJ2-7, with 8 bases identical to TRBD1. J was trimmed by 2 bases and V by 0 bases; bases with no gene match: 12. CDR1 is DFQATT and CDR2 is SNEGSKA in the germline V gene (reference sequence). The CDR3 is made up of 17 amino acids. This chain's CDR3 is CSARDGEYRGAPYEQYF. The CDR3 DNA follows: TGCAGTGCTAGAGATGGCGAATACAGGGGGGCCCCCTACGAGCAGTACTTC.

The rearrangement joins TRBV29-1 to TRBJ2-5; D remains unclear. V lost 6 bases to trimming and J lost 2 bases, with 13 bases between them. Germline V gene lookup returns CDR1 SQVTM and CDR2 ANQGSEA. CDR3 length equals 13 residues. The CDR3 loop is CSVHLTKQETQYF. Here the CDR3 DNA reads TGCAGCGTCCACCTCACCAAACAAGAGACCCAGTACTTC.

The chain carries TRBV7-8 and TRBJ2-4; possible D gene TRBD1, 6 bases. CDR1 and CDR2 from the germline V gene are SGHVS and FQNEAQ. V was trimmed by 3 bases and J by 0 bases, leaving 12 bases between them. The CDR3 contains 16 residues. The CDR3 protein is CASSFGDTKAKNIQYF. In DNA form, the CDR3 reads TGTGCCAGCAGCTTTGGGGACACAAAAGCCAAAAACATTCAGTACTTC.

The rearrangement links TRBV4-1 to TRBJ2-2; D not certain. V was trimmed by 5 bases and J by 5 bases, leaving 12 bases between them. Per the germline V gene, CDR1 is MGHRA and CDR2 is YSYEKL. CDR3 length: 14 residues. The CDR3 nucleotides are TGCGCCAGCAGCGCTGGCCCCAGAACCGGGGAGCTGTTTTTT. Translated: CASSAGPRTGELFF.

In this sample, this clonotype turned up a few times. The chain carries TRBV7-9 and TRBJ2-1; no definite D call. V shed 2 bases and J shed 9 bases, with 11 bases lying between them. In germline, CDR1 is SEHNR, CDR2 FQNEAQ (reference sequence). This CDR3 contains 13 residues. This CDR3 reads CASSLSFTVEQFF. For the CDR3, the DNA is TGTGCCAGCAGCTTAAGCTTCACGGTTGAGCAGTTCTTC.

The chain combines TRBV6-5 with TRBJ2-6; TRBD1 agrees at 7 bases. The ends lost 6 bases at V and 0 bases at J; junction bases unmatched: 14. The CDR3 runs 19 residues. CDR1 is MNHEY and CDR2 is SVGAGI in the germline V gene. The CDR3 coding sequence is TGTGCCAGCAGCCACAACTTGGGACAGCTTCTCTCTGGGGCCAACGTCCTGACTTTC. It is translated as CASSHNLGQLLSGANVLTF.

This clonotype was seen a handful of times. The chain uses TRBV7-6 and TRBJ1-6; TRBD1 aligns across 7 bases. This CDR3 comprises 15 residues. In germline, CDR1 is SGHVS, CDR2 FNYEAQ. After removal of 2 bases from V and 8 bases from J, the junction contained 6 bases not matched to a gene. CDR3 sequence reads: CASSLSRGGDSPLHF. In DNA, the CDR3 is TGTGCCAGCAGCTTATCCAGGGGGGGGGATTCACCCCTCCACTTT.

A few counts support this clonotype. V and J are TRBV13 and TRBJ2-7, with 8 bases lining up with TRBD2. V lost 5 bases, J lost 10 bases, and 13 bases stayed unmatched. Germline lookup yields CDR1 PRHDT and CDR2 FYEKMQ (reference sequence). This CDR3 spans 14 amino acids. CDR3 loop: CASSTWGAGDLQYF. In DNA, the CDR3 is TGTGCCAGCAGCACCTGGGGAGCGGGGGATCTCCAGTACTTC.

In its sample, this clonotype was seen a few times. J is TRBJ2-3 and V is TRBV20-1; TRBD2 agrees at 13 bases. There are 16 residues in the CDR3. Looked up from germline, CDR1 is DFQATT and CDR2 is SNEGSKA (reference sequence). V lost 2 bases, J lost 7 bases, and 9 bases stayed unmatched. CDR3 in amino acids: CSARQPGLAGRHTQYF. The CDR3 DNA is TGCAGTGCTAGACAACCGGGACTAGCGGGACGGCATACGCAGTATTTT.

This clonotype was observed at least ten times. The chain has TRBV20-1 and TRBJ1-1; weak D call: TRBD1 (6 bases). With 0 bases removed from V and 0 bases from J, the gap between germline ends came to 17 bases. This CDR3 spans 17 amino acids. Per the germline V gene, CDR1 is DFQATT and CDR2 is SNEGSKA (reference sequence). The CDR3 nucleotides are TGCAGTGCTAGAGAACCCAGCGGGGGCTCAATGAACACTGAAGCTTTCTTT. The encoded protein is CSAREPSGGSMNTEAFF.

This clonotype occurred a few times. The chain links TRBV20-1 to TRBJ1-6; 10 bases are shared with TRBD1. CDR3 length equals 16 residues. Germline CDR1 reads DFQATT; CDR2 reads SNEGSKA (reference sequence). V gave up 3 bases and J gave up 7 bases; unmatched junction bases: 9. The CDR3 DNA follows: TGCAGTGCTAGGAGACGAGGGACAGGGGCAAATTCACCCCTCCACTTT. Translating it yields CSARRRGTGANSPLHF.

This clonotype was recorded many times. The CDR3 is CSVELLPGSGANVLTF. CDR3 nucleotide sequence: TGCAGCGTTGAATTGTTGCCGGGCTCTGGGGCCAACGTCCTGACTTTC. The chain carries TRBV29-1 and TRBJ2-6; no clear D gene. Per germline, CDR1 SQVTM and CDR2 ANQGSEA. This CDR3 spans 16 amino acids. V lost 2 bases and J 0 bases, leaving 11 bases between the germline ends. Supplemented by reference TRBV29-1 and TRBJ2-6, the full variable domain reads SAVISQKPSRDICQRGTSLTIQCQVDSQVTMMFWYRQQPGQSLTLIATANQGSEATYESGFVIDKFPISRPNLTFSTLTVSNMSPEDSSIYLCSVELLPGSGANVLTFGAGSRLTVL.

The V call is TRBV29-1, the J call TRBJ2-3; D gene uncertain. Germline CDR1 is SQVTM and CDR2 is ANQGSEA. Trimming removed 2 bases from V and 5 bases from J, with 5 bases in between. This CDR3 region has 11 residues. The DNA for the CDR3 is TGCAGCGTTGAAAAGGGAGATACGCAGTATTTT. It is translated as CSVEKGDTQYF.